The T cell receptor (beta chain) under discussion was sequenced for a study of blood T cells in healthy people across ages. About the study: Template switching recovered approximately one barcoded beta molecule for every two T cells. Whole-study results and caveats: The study found TCR beta diversity correlated strongly with naive T cell percentage. Diversity of TCR beta per million T cells declined in a roughly linear way with age.

Using a J-beta primer mix together with a sample-barcoded 5' primer, a second PCR was run for roughly 7 to 12 cycles. A tag from a template-switch adaptor with 12 random nucleotides marked each cDNA molecule. TCRdb re-called the 5' RACE reads with MiXCR, one entry per CDR3 protein. The sample contains 600,000 or so distinct CDR3 sequences, around 50% of which appear only once. The CDR3 totals 15 residues. In germline, CDR1 is LGHNA, CDR2 YSLEER. J lost 1 base, V lost 3 bases, and 4 bases had no gene match. Worth noting for this clonotype: Its antigen is not identified.

Sequencing input: blood. V usage is TRBV4-3 and J usage is TRBJ2-7; the match to TRBD1 covers 9 bases. The TCR sequence derives from a man at least 80 years old in good health. CDR3 nucleotide sequence: TGCGCCAGCAGCCATCGGACAGGGGATTCCTACGAGCAGTACTTC. It is translated as CASSHRTGDSYEQYF.